The source of this T cell receptor beta chain is a study of cytomegalovirus exposure and HLA in healthy donors. About the study: As released early, the data held some 85 million unique TCRs from HLA-typed donors. Ancestry clustering placed about 86% of roughly 400 genotyped donors in the Caucasian-associated cluster.

The CDR3 totals 14 residues. V lost 3 bases and J lost 2, with 9 bases in between. CDR1 LNHDA and CDR2 SQIVND come from the germline V gene (reference sequence). General study points: In an earlier analysis, productive rearrangement rates for most beta V segments clustered near 87% or 30%.

Notes on this clone: No antigen is known for it.

The PCR employed 60 Vbeta primers together with 13 Jbeta primers. In the authors' methods: An analysis that came later counted approximately 76 million unique TCR beta chains, around 12 million shared. The data were produced by immunoSEQ multiplex PCR, yet TCRdb's version contains in-frame clones alone and is incomplete. Clone size and the V and J calls come from that table; the DNA yielded D and trimming. The profile shows over 80,000 clones, roughly four fifths of them singletons. The rearrangement links TRBV19 to TRBJ2-3; D unclear. This TCR was recovered from a man aged 35-49 years in good health and CMV-seropositive. Material for sequencing was PBMCs. The CDR3 DNA reads TGTGCCAGTAGTATGGGTAGCACCACAGATACGCAGTATTTT. Residues: CASSMGSTTDTQYF.